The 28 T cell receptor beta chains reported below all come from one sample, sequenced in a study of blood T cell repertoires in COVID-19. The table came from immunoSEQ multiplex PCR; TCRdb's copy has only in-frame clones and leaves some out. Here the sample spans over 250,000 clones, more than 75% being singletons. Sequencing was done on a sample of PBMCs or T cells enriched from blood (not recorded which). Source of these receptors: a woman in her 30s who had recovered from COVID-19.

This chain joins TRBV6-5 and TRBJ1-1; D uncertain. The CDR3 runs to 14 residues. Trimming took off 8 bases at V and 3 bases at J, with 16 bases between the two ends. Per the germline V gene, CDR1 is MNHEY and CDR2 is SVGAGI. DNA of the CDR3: TGTGCCAGCTTCCCTTACCGCGGGGACACTGAAGCTTTCTTT. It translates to CASFPYRGDTEAFF.

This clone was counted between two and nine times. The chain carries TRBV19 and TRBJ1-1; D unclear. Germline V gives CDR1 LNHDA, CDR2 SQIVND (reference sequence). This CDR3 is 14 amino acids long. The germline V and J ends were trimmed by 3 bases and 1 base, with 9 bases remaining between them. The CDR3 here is CASSMGFPNTEAFF. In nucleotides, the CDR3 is TGTGCCAGTAGTATGGGCTTTCCGAACACTGAAGCTTTCTTT.

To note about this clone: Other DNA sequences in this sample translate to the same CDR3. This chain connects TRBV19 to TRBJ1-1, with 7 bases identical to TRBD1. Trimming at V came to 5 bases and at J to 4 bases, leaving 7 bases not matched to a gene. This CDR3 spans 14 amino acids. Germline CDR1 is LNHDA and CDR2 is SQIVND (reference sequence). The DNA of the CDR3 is TGTGCCAGTAGTCCGCGACAGGGAATCACTGAAGCTTTCTTT. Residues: CASSPRQGITEAFF.

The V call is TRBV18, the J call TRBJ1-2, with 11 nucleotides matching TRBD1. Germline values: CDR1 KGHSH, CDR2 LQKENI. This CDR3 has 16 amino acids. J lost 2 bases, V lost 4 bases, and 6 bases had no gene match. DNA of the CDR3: TGTGCCAGCTCACTGTCCGGGACAGGGGGAAACTATGGCTACACCTTC. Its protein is CASSLSGTGGNYGYTF.

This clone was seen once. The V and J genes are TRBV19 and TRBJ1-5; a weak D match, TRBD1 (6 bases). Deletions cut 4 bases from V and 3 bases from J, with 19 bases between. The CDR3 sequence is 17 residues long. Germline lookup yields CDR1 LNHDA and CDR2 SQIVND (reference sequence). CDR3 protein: CASSTPMAYRANQPQHF. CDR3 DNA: TGTGCCAGTAGTACCCCGATGGCTTACAGGGCCAATCAGCCCCAGCATTTT.

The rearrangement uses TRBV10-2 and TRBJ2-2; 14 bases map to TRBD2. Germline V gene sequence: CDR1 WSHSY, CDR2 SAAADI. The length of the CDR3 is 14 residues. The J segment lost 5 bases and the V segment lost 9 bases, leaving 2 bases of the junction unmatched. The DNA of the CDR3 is TGCGCCAGTGGGACTAGCGGGAGAACCGGGGAGCTGTTTTTT. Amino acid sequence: CASGTSGRTGELFF.

CDR3 loop: CASSSSGQGNEKLFF. The CDR3 DNA reads as TGTGCCAGCAGTTCCTCCGGACAGGGGAATGAAAAACTGTTTTTT. The chain recombines TRBV6-2 or TRBV6-3 with TRBJ1-4, with 9 bases identical to TRBD1. The CDR3 length is 15 residues. The trim removed 4 bases at V and 5 bases at J, leaving 5 bases unmatched. Per germline, CDR1 MNHEY and CDR2 SVGEGT.

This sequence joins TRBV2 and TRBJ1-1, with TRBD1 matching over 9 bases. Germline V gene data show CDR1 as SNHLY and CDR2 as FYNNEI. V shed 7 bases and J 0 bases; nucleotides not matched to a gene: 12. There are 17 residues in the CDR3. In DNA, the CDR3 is TGTGCCAGCACCCCAGGGGGACAGGGAACTTTGAACACTGAAGCTTTCTTT. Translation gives CASTPGGQGTLNTEAFF.

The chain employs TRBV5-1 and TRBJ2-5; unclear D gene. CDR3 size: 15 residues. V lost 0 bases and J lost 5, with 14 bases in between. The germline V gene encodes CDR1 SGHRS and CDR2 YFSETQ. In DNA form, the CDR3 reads TGCGCCAGCAGCTTGGAGATAGCAATTGGGGAGACCCAGTACTTC. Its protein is CASSLEIAIGETQYF.

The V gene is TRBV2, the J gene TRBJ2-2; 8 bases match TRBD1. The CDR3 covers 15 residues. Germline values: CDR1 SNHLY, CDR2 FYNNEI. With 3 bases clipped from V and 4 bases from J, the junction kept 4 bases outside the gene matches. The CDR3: CASSDQGAGTGELFF. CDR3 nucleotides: TGTGCCAGCAGTGACCAGGGGGCCGGCACCGGGGAGCTGTTTTTT.

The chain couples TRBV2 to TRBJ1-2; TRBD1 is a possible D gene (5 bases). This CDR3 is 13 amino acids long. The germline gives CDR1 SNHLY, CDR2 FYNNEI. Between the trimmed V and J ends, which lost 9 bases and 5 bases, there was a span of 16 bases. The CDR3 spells CARTAQGKYGYTF. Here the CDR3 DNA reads TGTGCCAGGACAGCCCAAGGAAAATATGGCTACACCTTC.

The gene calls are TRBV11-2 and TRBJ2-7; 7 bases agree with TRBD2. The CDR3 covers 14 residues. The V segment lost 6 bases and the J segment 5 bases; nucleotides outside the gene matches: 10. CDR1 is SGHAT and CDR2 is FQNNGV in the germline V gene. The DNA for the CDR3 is TGTGCCAGCAGTTCTGGGGGAGGGCCCCACGAGCAGTACTTC. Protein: CASSSGGGPHEQYF.

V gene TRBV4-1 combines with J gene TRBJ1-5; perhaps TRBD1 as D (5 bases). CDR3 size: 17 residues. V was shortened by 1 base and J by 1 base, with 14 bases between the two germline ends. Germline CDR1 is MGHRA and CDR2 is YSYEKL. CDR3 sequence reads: CASSQGVGVRSNQPQHF. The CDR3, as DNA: TGCGCCAGCAGCCAAGGGGTAGGGGTCCGGAGCAATCAGCCCCAGCATTTT.

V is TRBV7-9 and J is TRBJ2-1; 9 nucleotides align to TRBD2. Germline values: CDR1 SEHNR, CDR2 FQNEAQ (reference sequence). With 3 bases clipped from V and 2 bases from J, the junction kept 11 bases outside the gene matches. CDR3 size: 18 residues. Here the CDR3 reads CASSFWRAGGHAYNEQFF. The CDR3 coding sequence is TGTGCCAGCAGCTTCTGGCGAGCGGGGGGCCACGCCTACAATGAGCAGTTCTTC.

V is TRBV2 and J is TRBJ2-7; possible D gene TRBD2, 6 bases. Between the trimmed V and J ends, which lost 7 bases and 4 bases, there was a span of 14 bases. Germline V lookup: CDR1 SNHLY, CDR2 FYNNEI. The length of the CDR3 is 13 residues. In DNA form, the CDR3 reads TGTGCCAGCAAAACCGGGACTTCATACGAGCAGTACTTC. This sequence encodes CASKTGTSYEQYF.

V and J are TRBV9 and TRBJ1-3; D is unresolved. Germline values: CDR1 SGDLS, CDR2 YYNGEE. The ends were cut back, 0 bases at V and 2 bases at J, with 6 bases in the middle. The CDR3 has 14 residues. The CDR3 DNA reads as TGTGCCAGCAGCGTAGAAAGCACTGGAAACACCATATATTTT. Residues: CASSVESTGNTIYF. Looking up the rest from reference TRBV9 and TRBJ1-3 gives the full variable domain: DSGVTQTPKHLITATGQRVTLRCSPRSGDLSVYWYQQSLDQGLQFLIQYYNGEERAKGNILERFSAQQFPDLHSELNLSSLELGDSALYFCASSVESTGNTIYFGEGSWLTVV.

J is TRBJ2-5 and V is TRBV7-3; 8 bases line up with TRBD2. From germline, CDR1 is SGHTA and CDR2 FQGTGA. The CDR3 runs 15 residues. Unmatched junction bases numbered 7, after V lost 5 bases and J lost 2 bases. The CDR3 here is CASSPRGGPQETQYF. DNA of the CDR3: TGTGCCAGCAGCCCCCGGGGGGGACCACAAGAGACCCAGTACTTC.

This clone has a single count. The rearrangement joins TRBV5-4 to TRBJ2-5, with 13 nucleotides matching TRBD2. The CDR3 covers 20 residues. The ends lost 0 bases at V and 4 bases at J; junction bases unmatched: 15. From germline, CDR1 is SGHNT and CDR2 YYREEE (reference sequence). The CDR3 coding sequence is TGTGCCAGCAGCTTGGGGGCAGGACTAGCGGGGGTCACCCTCATAGAGACCCAGTACTTC. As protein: CASSLGAGLAGVTLIETQYF.

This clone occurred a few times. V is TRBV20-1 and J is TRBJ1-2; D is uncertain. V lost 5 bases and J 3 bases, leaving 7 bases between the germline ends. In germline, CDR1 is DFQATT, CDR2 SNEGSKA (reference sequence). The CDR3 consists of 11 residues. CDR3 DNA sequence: TGCAGTGCTGCGACTGACTATGGCTACACCTTC. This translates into CSAATDYGYTF.

The CDR3 region is CASSLAVSIGGGHFEQFF. The CDR3 DNA follows: TGTGCCAGCAGCTTGGCCGTTAGTATAGGGGGGGGCCACTTTGAGCAGTTCTTC. This chain joins TRBV5-4 and TRBJ2-1, with TRBD2 as a possible D gene (7 bases). Germline V gene lookup returns CDR1 SGHNT and CDR2 YYREEE (reference sequence). There are 18 residues in the CDR3. Trimming removed 0 bases at V and 9 bases at J, with 25 bases between.

The CDR3 DNA follows: TGTGCCAGCAGCCCCCAGGGTGAAAAACTGTTTTTT. It encodes CASSPQGEKLFF. The chain is built from TRBV7-9 and TRBJ1-4; TRBD1 might be the D (5 bases). The germline CDR1 and CDR2 sequences are SEHNR and FQNEAQ (reference sequence). The CDR3 covers 12 residues. The V gene lost 5 bases and the J gene lost 7 bases, with 8 bases spanning the gap.

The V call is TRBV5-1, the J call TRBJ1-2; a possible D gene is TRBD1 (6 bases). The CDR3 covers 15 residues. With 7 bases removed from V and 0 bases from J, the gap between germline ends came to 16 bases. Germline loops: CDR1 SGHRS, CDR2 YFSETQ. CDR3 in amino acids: CASAQGSGSNYGYTF. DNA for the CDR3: TGCGCCAGCGCCCAGGGGTCGGGATCTAACTATGGCTACACCTTC. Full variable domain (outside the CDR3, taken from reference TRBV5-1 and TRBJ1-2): KAGVTQTPRYLIKTRGQQVTLSCSPISGHRSVSWYQQTPGQGLQFLFEYFSETQRNKGNFPGRFSGRQFSNSRSEMNVSTLELGDSALYLCASAQGSGSNYGYTFGSGTRLTVV.

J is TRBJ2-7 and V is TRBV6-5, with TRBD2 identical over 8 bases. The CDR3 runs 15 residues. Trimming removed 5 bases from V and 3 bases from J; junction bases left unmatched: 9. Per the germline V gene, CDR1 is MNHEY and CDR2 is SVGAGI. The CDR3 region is CASSPRGTRVYEQYF. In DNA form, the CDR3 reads TGTGCCAGCAGTCCCCGGGGGACTAGAGTCTACGAGCAGTACTTC.

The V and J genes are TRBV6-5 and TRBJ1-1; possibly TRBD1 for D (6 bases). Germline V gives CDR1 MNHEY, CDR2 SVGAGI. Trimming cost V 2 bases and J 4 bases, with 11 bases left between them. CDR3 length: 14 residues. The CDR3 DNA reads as TGTGCCAGCAGTTACATTGAAGGGGGCACTGAAGCTTTCTTT. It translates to CASSYIEGGTEAFF.

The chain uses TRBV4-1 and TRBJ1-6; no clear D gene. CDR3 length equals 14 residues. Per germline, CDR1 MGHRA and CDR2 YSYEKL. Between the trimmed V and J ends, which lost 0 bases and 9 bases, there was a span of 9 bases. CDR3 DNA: TGCGCCAGCAGCCAAGATGTCCGCGGTTCACCCCTCCACTTT. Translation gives CASSQDVRGSPLHF.

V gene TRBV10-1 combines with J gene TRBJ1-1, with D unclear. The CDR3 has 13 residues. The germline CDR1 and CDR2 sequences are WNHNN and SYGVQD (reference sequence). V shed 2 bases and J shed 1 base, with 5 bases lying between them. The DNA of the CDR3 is TGCGCCAGCAGTGAGCAGAAGAACACTGAAGCTTTCTTT. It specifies CASSEQKNTEAFF.

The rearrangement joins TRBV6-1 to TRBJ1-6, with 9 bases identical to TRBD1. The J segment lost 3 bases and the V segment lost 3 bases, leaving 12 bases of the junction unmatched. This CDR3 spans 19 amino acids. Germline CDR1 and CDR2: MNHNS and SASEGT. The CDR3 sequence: CASSDASGTGNYYNSPLHF. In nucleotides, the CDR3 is TGTGCCAGCAGTGACGCCTCCGGGACAGGGAACTACTATAATTCACCCCTCCACTTT.

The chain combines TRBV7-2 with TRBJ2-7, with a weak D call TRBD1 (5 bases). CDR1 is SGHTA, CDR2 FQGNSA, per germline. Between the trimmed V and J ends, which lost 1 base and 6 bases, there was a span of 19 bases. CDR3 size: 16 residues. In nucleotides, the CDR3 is TGTGCCAGCAGCTTAGTGTCCAGGGTAAATCGTCGCGAGCAGTACTTC. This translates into CASSLVSRVNRREQYF.